This T cell receptor (beta chain) was recorded in a study of T cells in localized non-small cell lung cancer. Germline lookup yields CDR1 MNHNS and CDR2 SASEGT. CDR3 size: 15 residues. Trimming cost V 4 bases and J 5 bases; bases outside gene matches: 10. Produced via immunoSEQ multiplex PCR; TCRdb's table is partial and in-frame only. The sample gives about 61,000 clones, over 85% of which show up once; around 20% is in the top ten. Concerning this clone itself: The antigen is not known.

Study results and caveats: Sequencing was restricted to one tumor region; therefore, heterogeneity remains possible.

This TCR was sampled from a man between 40 and 75 years old with stage I squamous cell lung carcinoma. The chain is built from TRBV6-1 and TRBJ2-7; TRBD1 matches 8 bases. The starting material was peripheral blood, obtained before any cancer treatment. The CDR3 DNA reads as TGTGCCAGCAGTGCAAAACCGCAGGGGGCCCACGAGCAGTACTTC. This codes for CASSAKPQGAHEQYF.